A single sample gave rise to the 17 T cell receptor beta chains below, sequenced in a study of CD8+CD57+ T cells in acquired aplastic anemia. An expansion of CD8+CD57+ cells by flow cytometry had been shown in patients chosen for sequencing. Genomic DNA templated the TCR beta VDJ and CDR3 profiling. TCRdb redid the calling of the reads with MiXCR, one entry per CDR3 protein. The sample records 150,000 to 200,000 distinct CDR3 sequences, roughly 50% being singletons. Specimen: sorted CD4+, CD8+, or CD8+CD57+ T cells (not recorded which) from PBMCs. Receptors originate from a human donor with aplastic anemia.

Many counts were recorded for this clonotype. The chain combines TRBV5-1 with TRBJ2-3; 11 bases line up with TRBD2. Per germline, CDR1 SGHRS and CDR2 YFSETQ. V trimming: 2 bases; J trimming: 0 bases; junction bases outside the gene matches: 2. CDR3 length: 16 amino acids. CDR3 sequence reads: CASSFVAGGSTDTQYF. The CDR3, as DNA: TGCGCCAGCAGCTTCGTAGCGGGAGGGAGCACAGATACGCAGTATTTT.

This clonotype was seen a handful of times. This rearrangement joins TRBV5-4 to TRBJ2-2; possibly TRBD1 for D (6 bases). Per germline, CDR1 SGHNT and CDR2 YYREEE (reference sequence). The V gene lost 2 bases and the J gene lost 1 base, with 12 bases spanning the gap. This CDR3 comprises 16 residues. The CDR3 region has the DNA TGTGCCAGCAGCTTTATCAGGGGCGGGAACACCGGGGAGCTGTTTTTT. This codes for CASSFIRGGNTGELFF.

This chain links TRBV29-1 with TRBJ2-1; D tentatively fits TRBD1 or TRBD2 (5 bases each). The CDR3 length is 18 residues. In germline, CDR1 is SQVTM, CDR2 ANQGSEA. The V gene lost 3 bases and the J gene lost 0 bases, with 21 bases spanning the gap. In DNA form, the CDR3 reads TGCAGCGTTGAGTCGGGACGGAACAATCATTACTCCTACAATGAGCAGTTCTTC. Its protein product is CSVESGRNNHYSYNEQFF.

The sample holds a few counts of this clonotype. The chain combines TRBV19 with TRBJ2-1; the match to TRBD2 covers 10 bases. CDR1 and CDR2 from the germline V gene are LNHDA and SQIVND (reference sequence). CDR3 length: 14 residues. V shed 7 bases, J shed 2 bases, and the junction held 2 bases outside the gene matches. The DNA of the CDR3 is TGTGCCAGTAAGCTAGCGGGGGCCTACAATGAGCAGTTCTTC. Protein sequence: CASKLAGAYNEQFF. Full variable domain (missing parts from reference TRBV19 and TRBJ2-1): DGGITQSPKYLFRKEGQNVTLSCEQNLNHDAMYWYRQDPGQGLRLIYYSQIVNDFQKGDIAEGYSVSREKKESFPLTVTSAQKNPTAFYLCASKLAGAYNEQFFGPGTRLTVL.

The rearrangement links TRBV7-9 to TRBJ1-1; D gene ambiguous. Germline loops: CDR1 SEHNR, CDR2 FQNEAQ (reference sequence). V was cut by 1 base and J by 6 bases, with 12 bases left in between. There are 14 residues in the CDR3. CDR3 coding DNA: TGTGCCAGCAGCTTAGAATTTCCGGGTTCTGAAGCTTTCTTT. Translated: CASSLEFPGSEAFF. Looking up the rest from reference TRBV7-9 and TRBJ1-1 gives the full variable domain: DTGVSQNPRHKITKRGQNVTFRCDPISEHNRLYWYRQTLGQGPEFLTYFQNEAQLEKSRLLSDRFSAERPKGSFSTLEIQRTEQGDSAMYLCASSLEFPGSEAFFGQGTRLTVV.

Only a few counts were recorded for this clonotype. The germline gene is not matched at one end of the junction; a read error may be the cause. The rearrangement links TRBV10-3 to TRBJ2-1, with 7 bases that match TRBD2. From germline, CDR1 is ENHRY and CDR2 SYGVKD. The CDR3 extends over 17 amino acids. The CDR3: CASSIRGASGNYNEQFF. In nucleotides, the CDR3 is TGTGCCAGCAGTATACGTGGGGCTAGCGGAAACTACAATGAGCAGTTCTTC.

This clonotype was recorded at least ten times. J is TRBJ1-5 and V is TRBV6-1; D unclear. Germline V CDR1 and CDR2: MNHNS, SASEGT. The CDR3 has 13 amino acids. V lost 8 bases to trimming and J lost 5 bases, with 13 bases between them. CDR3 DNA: TGTGCCAGCGAATCAGTGAGCGATCAGCCCCAGCATTTT. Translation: CASESVSDQPQHF.

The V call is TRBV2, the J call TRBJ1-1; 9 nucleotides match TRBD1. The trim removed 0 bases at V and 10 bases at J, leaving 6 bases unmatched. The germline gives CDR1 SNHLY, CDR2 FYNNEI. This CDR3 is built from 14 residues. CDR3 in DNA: TGTGCCAGCAGTGAAGCTCCGGGACAGGGAAGAGCTTTCTTT. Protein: CASSEAPGQGRAFF.

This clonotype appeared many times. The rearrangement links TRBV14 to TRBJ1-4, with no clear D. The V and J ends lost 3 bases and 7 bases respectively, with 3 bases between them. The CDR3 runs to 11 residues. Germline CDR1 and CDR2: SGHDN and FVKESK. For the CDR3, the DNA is TGTGCCAGCAGCCAGCGTGAAAAACTGTTTTTT. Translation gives CASSQREKLFF.

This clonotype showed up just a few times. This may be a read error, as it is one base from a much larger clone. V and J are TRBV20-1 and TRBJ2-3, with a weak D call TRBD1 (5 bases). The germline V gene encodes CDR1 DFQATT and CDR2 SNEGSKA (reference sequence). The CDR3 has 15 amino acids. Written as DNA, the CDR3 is TGCAGCTTCGTCTGGCCCTCAGGGCGCACAGGTACGCAGTATTTT. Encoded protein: CSFVWPSGRTGTQYF.

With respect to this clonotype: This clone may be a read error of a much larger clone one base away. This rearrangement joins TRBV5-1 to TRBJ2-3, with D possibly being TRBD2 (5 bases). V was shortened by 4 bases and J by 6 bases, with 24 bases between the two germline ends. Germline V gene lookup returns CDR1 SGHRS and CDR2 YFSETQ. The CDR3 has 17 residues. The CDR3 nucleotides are TGCGCCAGCAGCGACCACCCTCGGACTGTCGTTTGGGATACGCAGTATTTT. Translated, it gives CASSDHPRTVVWDTQYF.

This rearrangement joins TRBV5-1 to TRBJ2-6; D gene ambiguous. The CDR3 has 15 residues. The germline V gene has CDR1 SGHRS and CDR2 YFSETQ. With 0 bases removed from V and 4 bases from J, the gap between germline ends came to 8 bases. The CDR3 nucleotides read TGCGCCAGCAGCTTGGGGGATTCAGGGGCCAACGTCCTGACTTTC. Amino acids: CASSLGDSGANVLTF.

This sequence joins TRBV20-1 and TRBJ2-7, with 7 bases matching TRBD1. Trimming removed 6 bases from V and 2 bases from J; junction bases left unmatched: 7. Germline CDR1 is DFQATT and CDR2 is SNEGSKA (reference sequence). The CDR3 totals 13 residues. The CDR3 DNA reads TGCAGTGCCCAACAGGGGACGACCTACGAGCAGTACTTC. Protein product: CSAQQGTTYEQYF.

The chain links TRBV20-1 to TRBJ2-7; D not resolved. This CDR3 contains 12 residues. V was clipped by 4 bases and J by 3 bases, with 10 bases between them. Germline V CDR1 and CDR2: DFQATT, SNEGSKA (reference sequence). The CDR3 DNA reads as TGCAGTGCTACAGGCAAAGACTACGAGCAGTACTTC. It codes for CSATGKDYEQYF.

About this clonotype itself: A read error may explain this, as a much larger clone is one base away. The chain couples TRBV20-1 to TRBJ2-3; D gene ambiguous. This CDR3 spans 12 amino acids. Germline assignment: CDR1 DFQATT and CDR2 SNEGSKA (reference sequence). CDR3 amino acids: CGARDSTDTQYF. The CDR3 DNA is TGCGGTGCTAGAGATAGTACCGATACGCAGTATTTT.

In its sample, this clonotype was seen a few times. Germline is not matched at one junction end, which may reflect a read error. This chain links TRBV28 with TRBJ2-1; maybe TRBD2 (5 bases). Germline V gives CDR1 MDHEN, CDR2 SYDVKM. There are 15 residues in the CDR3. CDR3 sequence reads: CASSLYSGSYNEQFF. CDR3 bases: TGTGCCAGTAGTTTATACAGCGGTTCCTACAATGAGCAGTTCTTC.

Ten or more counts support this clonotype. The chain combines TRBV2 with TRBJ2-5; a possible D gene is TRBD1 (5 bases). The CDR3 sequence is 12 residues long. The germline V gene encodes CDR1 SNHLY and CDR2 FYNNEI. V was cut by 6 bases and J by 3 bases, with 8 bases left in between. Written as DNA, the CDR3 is TGTGCCAGCAGCCGACAGAAAGAGACCCAGTACTTC. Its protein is CASSRQKETQYF.